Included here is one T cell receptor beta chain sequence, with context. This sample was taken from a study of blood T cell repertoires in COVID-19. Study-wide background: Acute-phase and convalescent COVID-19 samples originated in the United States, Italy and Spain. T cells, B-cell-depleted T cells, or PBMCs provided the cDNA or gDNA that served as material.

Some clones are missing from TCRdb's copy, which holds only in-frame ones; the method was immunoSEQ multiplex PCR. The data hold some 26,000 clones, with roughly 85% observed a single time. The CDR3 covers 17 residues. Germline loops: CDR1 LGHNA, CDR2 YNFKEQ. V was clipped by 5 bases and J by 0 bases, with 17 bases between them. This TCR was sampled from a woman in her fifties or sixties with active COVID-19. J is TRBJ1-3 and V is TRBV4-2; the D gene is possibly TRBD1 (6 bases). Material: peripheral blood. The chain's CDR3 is CASSVVYRDISGNTIYF. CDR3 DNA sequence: TGTGCCAGCAGCGTCGTGTACAGGGACATCTCTGGAAACACCATATATTTT.